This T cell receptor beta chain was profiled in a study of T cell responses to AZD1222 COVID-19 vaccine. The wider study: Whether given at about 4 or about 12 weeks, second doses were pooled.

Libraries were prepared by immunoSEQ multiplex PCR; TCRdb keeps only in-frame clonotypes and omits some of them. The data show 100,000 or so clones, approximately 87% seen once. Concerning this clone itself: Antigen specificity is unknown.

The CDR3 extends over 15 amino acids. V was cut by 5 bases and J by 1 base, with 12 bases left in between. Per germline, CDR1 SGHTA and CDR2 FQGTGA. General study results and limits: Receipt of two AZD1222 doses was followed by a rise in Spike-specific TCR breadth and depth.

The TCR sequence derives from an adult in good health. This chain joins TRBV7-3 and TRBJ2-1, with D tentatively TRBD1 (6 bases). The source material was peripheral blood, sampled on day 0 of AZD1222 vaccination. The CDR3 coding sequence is TGTGCCAGCAGCCCCCTGAGGGGGTCCTACAATGAGCAGTTCTTC. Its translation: CASSPLRGSYNEQFF.